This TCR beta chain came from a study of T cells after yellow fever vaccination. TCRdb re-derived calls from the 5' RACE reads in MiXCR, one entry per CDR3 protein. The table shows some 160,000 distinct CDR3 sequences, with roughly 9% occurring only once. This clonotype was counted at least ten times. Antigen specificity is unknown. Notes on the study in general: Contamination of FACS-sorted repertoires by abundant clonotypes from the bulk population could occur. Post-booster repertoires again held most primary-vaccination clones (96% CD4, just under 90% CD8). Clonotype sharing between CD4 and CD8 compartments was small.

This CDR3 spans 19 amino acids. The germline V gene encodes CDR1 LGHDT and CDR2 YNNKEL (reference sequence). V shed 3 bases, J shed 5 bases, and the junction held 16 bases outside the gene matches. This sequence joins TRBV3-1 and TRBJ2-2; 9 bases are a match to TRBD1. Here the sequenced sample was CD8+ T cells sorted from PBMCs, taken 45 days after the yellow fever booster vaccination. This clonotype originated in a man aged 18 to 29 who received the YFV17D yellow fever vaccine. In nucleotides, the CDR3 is TGTGCCAGCAGCCAGAACACCGGGACAGGGCAATTTCGGACCGGGGAGCTGTTTTTT. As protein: CASSQNTGTGQFRTGELFF. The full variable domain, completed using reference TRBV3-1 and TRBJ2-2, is DTAVSQTPKYLVTQMGNDKSIKCEQNLGHDTMYWYKQDSKKFLKIMFSYNNKELIINETVPNRFSPKSPDKAHLNLHINSLELGDSAVYFCASSQNTGTGQFRTGELFFGEGSRLTVL.